The source of this T cell receptor (beta chain) is a study of CD8 T cells in ankylosing spondylitis. The CDR3 totals 12 residues. The germline CDR1 and CDR2 sequences are SGHRS and YFSETQ. V shed 2 bases and J shed 8 bases, with 10 bases lying between them. There are many counts of this clonotype. Antigen specificity is unknown. Study-level points and caveats: Disease-associated clones were CD8+ and fairly uncommon in peripheral blood. Earlier studies detected some motif variants in reactive arthritis synovial fluid and blood. A TCR beta motif of several highly homologous variants appeared characteristic of ankylosing spondylitis blood.

In TCRdb, the 5' RACE reads were re-called with MiXCR into one record per CDR3 protein. The data contain around 490,000 distinct CDR3 sequences, approximately 5.3% of them singletons. The sample taken for sequencing was blood, either unsorted or a sorted T cell fraction (not recorded which). The chain links TRBV5-1 to TRBJ1-2; maybe TRBD1 (5 bases). The receptor was isolated from a male donor with ankylosing spondylitis. The CDR3 loop reads CASSLGVEGYTF. The DNA for the CDR3 is TGCGCCAGCAGCTTAGGGGTCGAGGGCTACACCTTC.